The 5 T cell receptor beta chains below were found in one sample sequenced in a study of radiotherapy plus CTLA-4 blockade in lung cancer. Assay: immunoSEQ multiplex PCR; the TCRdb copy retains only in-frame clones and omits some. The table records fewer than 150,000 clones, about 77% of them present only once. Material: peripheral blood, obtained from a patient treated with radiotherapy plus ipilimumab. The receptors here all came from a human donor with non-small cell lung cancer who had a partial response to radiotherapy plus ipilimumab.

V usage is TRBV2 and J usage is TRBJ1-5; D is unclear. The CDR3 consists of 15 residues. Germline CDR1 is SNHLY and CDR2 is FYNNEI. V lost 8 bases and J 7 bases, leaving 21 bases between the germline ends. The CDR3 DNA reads TGTGCCAGCGGTAGTGCCCGTGGTTCTTCGCAGCCCCAGCATTTT. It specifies CASGSARGSSQPQHF.

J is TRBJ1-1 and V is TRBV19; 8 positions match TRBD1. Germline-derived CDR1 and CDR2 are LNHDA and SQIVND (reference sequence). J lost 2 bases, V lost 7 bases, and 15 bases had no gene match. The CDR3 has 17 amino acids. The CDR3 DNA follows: TGTGCCAGTACCGTATCCGGGGACAGGCCGTTTAACACTGAAGCTTTCTTT. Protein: CASTVSGDRPFNTEAFF.

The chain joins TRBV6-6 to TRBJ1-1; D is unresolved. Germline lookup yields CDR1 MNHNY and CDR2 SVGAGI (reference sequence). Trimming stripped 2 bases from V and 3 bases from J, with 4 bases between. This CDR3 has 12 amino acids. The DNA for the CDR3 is TGTGCCAGCAGTTACCGGGACACTGAAGCTTTCTTT. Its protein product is CASSYRDTEAFF.

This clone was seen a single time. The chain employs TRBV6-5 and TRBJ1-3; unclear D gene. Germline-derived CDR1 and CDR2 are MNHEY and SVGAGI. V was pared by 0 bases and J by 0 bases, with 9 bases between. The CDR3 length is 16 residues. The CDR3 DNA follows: TGTGCCAGCAGTTACTCTCAGGCCAGCTCTGGAAACACCATATATTTT. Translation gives CASSYSQASSGNTIYF.

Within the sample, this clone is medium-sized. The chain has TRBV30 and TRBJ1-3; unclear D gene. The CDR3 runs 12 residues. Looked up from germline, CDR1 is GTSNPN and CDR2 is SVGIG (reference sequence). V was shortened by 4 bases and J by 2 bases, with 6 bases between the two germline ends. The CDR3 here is CAWKQTGNTIYF. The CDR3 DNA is TGTGCCTGGAAGCAAACTGGAAACACCATATATTTT.